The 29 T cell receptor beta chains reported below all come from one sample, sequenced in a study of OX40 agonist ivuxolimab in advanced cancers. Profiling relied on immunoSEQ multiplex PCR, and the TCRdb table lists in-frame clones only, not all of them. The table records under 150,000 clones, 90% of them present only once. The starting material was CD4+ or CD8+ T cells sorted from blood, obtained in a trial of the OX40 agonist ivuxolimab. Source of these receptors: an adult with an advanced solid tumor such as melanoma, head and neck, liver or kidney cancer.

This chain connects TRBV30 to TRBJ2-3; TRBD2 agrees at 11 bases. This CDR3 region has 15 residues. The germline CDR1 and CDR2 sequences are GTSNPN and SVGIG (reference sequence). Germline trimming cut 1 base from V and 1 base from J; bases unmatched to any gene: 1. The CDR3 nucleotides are TGTGCCTGGAGTGGGACTAGCGGGCGCACAGATACGCAGTATTTT. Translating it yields CAWSGTSGRTDTQYF.

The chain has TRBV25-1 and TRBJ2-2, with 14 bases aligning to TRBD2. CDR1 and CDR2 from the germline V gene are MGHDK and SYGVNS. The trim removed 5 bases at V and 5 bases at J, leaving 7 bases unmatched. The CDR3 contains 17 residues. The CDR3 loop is CASSLPGLAGVTGELFF. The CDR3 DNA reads TGTGCCAGCAGTTTACCGGGACTAGCGGGAGTAACCGGGGAGCTGTTTTTT.

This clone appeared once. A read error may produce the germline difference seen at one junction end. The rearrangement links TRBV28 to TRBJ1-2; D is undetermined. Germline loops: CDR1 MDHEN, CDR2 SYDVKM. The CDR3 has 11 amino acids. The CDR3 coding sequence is TGTGCCAGCAGTTCTTACTATGGCCACACCTTC. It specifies CASSSYYGHTF.

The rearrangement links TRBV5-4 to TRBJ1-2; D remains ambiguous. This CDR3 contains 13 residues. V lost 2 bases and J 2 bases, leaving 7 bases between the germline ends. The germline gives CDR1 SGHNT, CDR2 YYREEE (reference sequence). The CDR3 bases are TGTGCCAGCAGCTTCTCAGGCAACTATGGCTACACCTTC. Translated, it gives CASSFSGNYGYTF.

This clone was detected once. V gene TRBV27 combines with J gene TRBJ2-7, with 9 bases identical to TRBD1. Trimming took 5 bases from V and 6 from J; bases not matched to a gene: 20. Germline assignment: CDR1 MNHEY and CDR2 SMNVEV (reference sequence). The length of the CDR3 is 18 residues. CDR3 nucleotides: TGTGCCAGCAGTCCGCAGGCCGGGACAGGGCGTTATACGATCGAGCAGTACTTC. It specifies CASSPQAGTGRYTIEQYF.

The CDR3 is CASSLAAFNEKLFF. In DNA, the CDR3 is TGTGCCAGCAGCTTGGCTGCGTTTAATGAAAAACTGTTTTTT. V and J are TRBV5-5 and TRBJ1-4; D is uncertain. CDR3 length: 14 amino acids. V shed 0 bases and J shed 4 bases, with 7 bases lying between them. Germline V gene data show CDR1 as SGHKS and CDR2 as YYEKEE (reference sequence).

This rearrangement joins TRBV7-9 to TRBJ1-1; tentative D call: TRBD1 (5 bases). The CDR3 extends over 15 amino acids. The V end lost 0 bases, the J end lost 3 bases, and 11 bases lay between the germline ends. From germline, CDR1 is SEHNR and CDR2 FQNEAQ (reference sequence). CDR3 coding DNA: TGTGCCAGCAGCTTAGCCGGGGGTGTGGACACTGAAGCTTTCTTT. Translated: CASSLAGGVDTEAFF.

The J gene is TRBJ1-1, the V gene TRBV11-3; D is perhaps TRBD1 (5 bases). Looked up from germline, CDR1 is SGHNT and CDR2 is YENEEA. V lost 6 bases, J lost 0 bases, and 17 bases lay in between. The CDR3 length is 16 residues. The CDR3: CASSPNGWGLNTEAFF. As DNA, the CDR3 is TGTGCCAGCAGTCCAAACGGTTGGGGGTTGAACACTGAAGCTTTCTTT.

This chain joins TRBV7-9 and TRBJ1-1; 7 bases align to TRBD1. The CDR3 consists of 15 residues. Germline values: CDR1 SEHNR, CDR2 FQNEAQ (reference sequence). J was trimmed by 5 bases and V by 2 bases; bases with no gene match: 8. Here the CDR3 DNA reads TGTGCCAGCAGCTTATTCAGACAGGGACGAACTGAAGCTTTCTTT. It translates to CASSLFRQGRTEAFF.

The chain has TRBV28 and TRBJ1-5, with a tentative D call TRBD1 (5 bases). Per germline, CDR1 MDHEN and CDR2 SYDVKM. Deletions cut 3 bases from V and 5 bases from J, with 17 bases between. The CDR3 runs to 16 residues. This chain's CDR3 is CASSFRVWEGDQPQHF. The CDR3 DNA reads TGTGCCAGCAGTTTCAGGGTCTGGGAAGGAGATCAGCCCCAGCATTTT.

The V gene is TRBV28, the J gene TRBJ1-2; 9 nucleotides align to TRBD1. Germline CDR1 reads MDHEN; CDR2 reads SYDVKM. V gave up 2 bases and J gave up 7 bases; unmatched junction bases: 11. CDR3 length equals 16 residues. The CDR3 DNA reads TGTGCCAGCAGTTTACTCGACAGGGGGGACGGGGCTGGCTACACCTTC. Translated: CASSLLDRGDGAGYTF.

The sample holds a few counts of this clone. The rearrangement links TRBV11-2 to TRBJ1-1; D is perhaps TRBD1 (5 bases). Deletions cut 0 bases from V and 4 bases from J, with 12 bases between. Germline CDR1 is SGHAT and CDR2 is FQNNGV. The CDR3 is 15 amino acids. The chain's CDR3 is CASSLDRVGATEAFF. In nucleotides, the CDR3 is TGTGCCAGCAGCTTAGATCGCGTAGGGGCCACTGAAGCTTTCTTT.

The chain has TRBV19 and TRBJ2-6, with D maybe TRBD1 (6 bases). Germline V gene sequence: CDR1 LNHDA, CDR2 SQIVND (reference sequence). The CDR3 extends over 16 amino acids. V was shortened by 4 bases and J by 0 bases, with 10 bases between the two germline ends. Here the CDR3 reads CASSNGQISGANVLTF. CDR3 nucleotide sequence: TGTGCCAGTAGTAACGGACAGATCTCTGGGGCCAACGTCCTGACTTTC.

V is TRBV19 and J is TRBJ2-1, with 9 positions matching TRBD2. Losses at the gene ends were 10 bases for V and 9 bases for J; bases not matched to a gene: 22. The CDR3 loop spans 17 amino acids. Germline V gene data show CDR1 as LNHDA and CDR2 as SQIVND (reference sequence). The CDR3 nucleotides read TGTGCCACCAGAGGGGGTAGCGGGAGAGGCCCCACAGGTGAGCAGTTCTTC. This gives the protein CATRGGSGRGPTGEQFF. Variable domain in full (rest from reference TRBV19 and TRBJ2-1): DGGITQSPKYLFRKEGQNVTLSCEQNLNHDAMYWYRQDPGQGLRLIYYSQIVNDFQKGDIAEGYSVSREKKESFPLTVTSAQKNPTAFYLCATRGGSGRGPTGEQFFGPGTRLTVL.

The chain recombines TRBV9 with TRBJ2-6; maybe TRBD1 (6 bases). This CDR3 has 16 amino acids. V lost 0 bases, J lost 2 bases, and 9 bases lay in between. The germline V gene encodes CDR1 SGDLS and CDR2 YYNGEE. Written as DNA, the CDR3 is TGTGCCAGCAGCGTAGGGTCAGGGGCTGGGGCCAACGTCCTGACTTTC. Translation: CASSVGSGAGANVLTF.

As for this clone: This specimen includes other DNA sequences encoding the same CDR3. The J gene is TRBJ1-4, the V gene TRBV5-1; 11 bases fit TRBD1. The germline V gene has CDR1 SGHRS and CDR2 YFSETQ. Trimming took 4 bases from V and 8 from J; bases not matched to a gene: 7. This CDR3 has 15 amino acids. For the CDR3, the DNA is TGCGCCAGCAGCCTAGGACAGGGGGCTGGAGAAAAACTGTTTTTT. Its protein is CASSLGQGAGEKLFF. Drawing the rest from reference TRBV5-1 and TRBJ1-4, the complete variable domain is KAGVTQTPRYLIKTRGQQVTLSCSPISGHRSVSWYQQTPGQGLQFLFEYFSETQRNKGNFPGRFSGRQFSNSRSEMNVSTLELGDSALYLCASSLGQGAGEKLFFGSGTQLSVL.

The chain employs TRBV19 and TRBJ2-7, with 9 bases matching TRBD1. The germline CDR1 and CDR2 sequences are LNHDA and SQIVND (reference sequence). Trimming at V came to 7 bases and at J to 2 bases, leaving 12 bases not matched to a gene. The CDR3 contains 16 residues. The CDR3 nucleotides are TGTGCCAGTACCCGAGCTCCGGGGACAGGGCCCTACGAGCAGTACTTC. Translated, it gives CASTRAPGTGPYEQYF.

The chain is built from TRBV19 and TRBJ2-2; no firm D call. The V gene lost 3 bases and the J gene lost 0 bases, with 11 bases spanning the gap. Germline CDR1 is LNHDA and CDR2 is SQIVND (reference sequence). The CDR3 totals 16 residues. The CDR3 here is CASSIRESANTGELFF. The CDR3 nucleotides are TGTGCCAGTAGTATTAGGGAATCCGCGAACACCGGGGAGCTGTTTTTT. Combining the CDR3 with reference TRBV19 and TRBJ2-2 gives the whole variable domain DGGITQSPKYLFRKEGQNVTLSCEQNLNHDAMYWYRQDPGQGLRLIYYSQIVNDFQKGDIAEGYSVSREKKESFPLTVTSAQKNPTAFYLCASSIRESANTGELFFGEGSRLTVL.

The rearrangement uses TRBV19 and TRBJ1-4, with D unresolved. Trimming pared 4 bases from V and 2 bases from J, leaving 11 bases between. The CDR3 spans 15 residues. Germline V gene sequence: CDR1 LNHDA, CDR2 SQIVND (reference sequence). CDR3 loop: CASSNRLHTNEKLFF. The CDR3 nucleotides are TGTGCCAGTAGTAATCGCCTGCACACTAATGAAAAACTGTTTTTT.

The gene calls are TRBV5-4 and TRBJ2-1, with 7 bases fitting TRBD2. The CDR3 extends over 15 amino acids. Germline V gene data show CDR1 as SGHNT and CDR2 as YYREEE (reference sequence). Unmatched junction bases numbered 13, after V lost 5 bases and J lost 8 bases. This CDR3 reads CASRARGEAWDEQFF. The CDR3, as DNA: TGTGCCAGCAGGGCCCGGGGGGAAGCGTGGGATGAGCAGTTCTTC.

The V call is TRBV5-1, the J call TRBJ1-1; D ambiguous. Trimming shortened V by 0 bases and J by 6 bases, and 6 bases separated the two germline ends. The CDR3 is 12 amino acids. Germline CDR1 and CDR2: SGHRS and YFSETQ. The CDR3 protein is CASSLVGPEAFF. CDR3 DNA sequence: TGCGCCAGCAGCTTGGTTGGCCCTGAAGCTTTCTTT.

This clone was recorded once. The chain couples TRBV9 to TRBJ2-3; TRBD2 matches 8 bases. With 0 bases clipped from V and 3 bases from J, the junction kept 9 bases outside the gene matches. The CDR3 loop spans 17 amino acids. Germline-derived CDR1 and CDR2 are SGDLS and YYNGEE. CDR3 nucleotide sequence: TGTGCCAGCAGCGTAGTCCCGGGACTAGGGGCAACAGATACGCAGTATTTT. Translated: CASSVVPGLGATDTQYF.

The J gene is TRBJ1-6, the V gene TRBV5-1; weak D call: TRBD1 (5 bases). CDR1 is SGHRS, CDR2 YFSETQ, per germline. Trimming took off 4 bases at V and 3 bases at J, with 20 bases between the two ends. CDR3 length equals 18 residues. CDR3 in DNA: TGCGCCAGCAGCCCGTTTCTCACGGGGGGAGGCTATAATTCACCCCTCCACTTT. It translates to CASSPFLTGGGYNSPLHF. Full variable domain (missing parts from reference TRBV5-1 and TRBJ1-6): KAGVTQTPRYLIKTRGQQVTLSCSPISGHRSVSWYQQTPGQGLQFLFEYFSETQRNKGNFPGRFSGRQFSNSRSEMNVSTLELGDSALYLCASSPFLTGGGYNSPLHFGNGTRLTVT.

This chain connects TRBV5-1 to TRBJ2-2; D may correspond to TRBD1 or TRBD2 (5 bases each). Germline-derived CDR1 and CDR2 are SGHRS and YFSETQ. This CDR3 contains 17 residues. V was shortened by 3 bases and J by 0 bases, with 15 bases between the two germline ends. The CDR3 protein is CASSSPTGRTNTGELFF. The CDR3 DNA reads TGCGCCAGCAGCTCACCGACGGGACGGACGAACACCGGGGAGCTGTTTTTT. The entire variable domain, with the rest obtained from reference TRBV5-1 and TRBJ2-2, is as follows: KAGVTQTPRYLIKTRGQQVTLSCSPISGHRSVSWYQQTPGQGLQFLFEYFSETQRNKGNFPGRFSGRQFSNSRSEMNVSTLELGDSALYLCASSSPTGRTNTGELFFGEGSRLTVL.

The chain's CDR3 is CASSGTHLGHEQYF. The CDR3 DNA reads TGTGCCAGCAGTGGAACCCACTTGGGTCACGAGCAGTACTTC. The chain recombines TRBV6-6 with TRBJ2-7; D ambiguous. The CDR3 consists of 14 residues. CDR1 and CDR2 from the germline V gene are MNHNY and SVGAGI (reference sequence). V shed 5 bases and J shed 5 bases, with 16 bases lying between them.

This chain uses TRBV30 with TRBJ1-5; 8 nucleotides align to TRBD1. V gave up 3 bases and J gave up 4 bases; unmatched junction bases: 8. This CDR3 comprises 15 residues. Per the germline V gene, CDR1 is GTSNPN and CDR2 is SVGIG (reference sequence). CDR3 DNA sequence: TGTGCCTGGAGAACCCCACAGGGGGGGAATCAGCCCCAGCATTTT. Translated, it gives CAWRTPQGGNQPQHF.

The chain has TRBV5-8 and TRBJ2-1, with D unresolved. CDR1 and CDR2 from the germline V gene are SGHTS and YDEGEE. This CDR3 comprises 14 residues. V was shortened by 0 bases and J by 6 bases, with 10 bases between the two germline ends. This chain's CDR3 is CASSLDMWGNEQFF. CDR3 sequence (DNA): TGTGCCAGCAGCTTGGACATGTGGGGCAATGAGCAGTTCTTC. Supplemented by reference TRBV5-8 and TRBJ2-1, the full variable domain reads EAGVTQSPTHLIKTRGQQATLRCSPISGHTSVYWYQQALGLGLQFLLWYDEGEERNRGNFPPRFSGRQFPNYSSELNVNALELEDSALYLCASSLDMWGNEQFFGPGTRLTVL.

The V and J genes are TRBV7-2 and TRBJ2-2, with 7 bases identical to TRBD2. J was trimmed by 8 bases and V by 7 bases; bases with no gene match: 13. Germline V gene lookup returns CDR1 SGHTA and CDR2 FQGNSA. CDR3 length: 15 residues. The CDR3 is CASTRGDPWPGELFF. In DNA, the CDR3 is TGTGCCAGCACCCGGGGGGACCCCTGGCCGGGGGAGCTGTTTTTT.

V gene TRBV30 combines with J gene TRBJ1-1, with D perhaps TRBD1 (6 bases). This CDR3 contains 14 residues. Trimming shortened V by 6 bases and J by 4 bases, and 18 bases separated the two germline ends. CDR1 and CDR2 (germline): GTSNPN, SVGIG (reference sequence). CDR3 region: CACSPGAQVTEAFF. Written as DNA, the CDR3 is TGTGCCTGCTCCCCAGGGGCGCAGGTCACTGAAGCTTTCTTT.